A selection of T cell receptor beta chains follows, all from one sample in a study of response to subunit inactivated influenza vaccine. Via MiXCR, TCRdb re-called the RT-PCR reads, giving one row per CDR3 protein. Among 600,000 to 850,000 distinct CDR3 sequences listed, 14% were seen once. This sample comprised PBMCs from blood, obtained roughly 15 days before vaccination. The receptors were sampled from a man between 45 and 60 years old who received an inactivated influenza vaccine. The CDR3 runs from the conserved cysteine through the conserved F or W. The D gene is left open where the match is weak. Expanded clones are given a class, and other clones once, few, many or no size at all.

TRBV15,few,TRBD1,TRBJ1-1,CATSRDRGLDTEAFF,TGTGCCACCAGCAGGGACAGGGGGCTGGACACTGAAGCTTTCTTT
TRBV10-3,few,-,TRBJ2-5,CAISEGGMHQETQYF,TGTGCCATCAGTGAAGGAGGGATGCACCAAGAGACCCAGTACTTC
TRBV7-9,few,TRBD2,TRBJ2-1,CASQTGGRDNEQFF,TGTGCCAGCCAGACGGGAGGGAGAGACAATGAGCAGTTCTTC
TRBV18,-,TRBD1,TRBJ1-1,CASSLNTGENTEAFF,TGTGCCAGCTCCCTCAACACAGGGGAGAACACTGAAGCTTTCTTT
TRBV7-9,few,TRBD1,TRBJ2-7,CASSSLGQGLSYEQYF,TGTGCCAGCAGCTCCCTCGGACAGGGGCTCTCCTACGAGCAGTACTTC
TRBV15,many,-,TRBJ2-5,CATSSVSRGQETQYF,TGTGCCACCAGCAGCGTGTCTAGAGGGCAAGAGACCCAGTACTTC
TRBV3-1,many,-,TRBJ2-3,CASSQVVKGGTDTQYF,TGTGCCAGCAGCCAAGTGGTTAAGGGAGGCACAGATACGCAGTATTTT
TRBV29-1,few,-,TRBJ2-1,CSVEDRFSRSGDEQFF,TGCAGCGTTGAAGATCGGTTTTCGCGGAGTGGGGATGAGCAGTTCTTC
TRBV5-1,-,TRBD1,TRBJ2-7,CASSFQGGDYEQYF,TGCGCCAGCAGCTTCCAAGGGGGCGACTACGAGCAGTACTTC
TRBV29-1,few,-,TRBJ1-2,CSVDRGEDYGYTF,TGCAGCGTTGACAGGGGAGAGGACTATGGCTACACCTTC
TRBV27,-,TRBD2,TRBJ2-5,CASRGQAGDLQETQYF,TGTGCCAGCCGTGGACAAGCGGGGGATCTCCAAGAGACCCAGTACTTC
TRBV12-3/TRBV12-4,many,TRBD1,TRBJ1-2,CASSLTDRGGGYTF,TGTGCCAGCAGTCTAACGGACAGGGGGGGCGGCTACACCTTC
TRBV29-1,few,-,TRBJ1-1,CSVEDRRERKAFF,TGCAGCGTTGAAGATCGGAGGGAGAGGAAAGCTTTCTTT
TRBV5-1,many,-,TRBJ2-3,CASSFGQITDTQYF,TGCGCCAGCAGCTTTGGACAGATCACAGATACGCAGTATTTT
TRBV12-3/TRBV12-4,-,TRBD2,TRBJ2-3,CASSFRGLAGVTDTQYF,TGTGCCAGCAGTTTTCGGGGACTAGCGGGAGTAACAGATACGCAGTATTTT
TRBV9,-,TRBD1,TRBJ2-4,CASSAGYGTGRNIQYF,TGTGCCAGCAGCGCCGGATACGGGACAGGGAGGAACATTCAGTACTTC
TRBV6-6,-,-,TRBJ2-2,CAARDTNTGELFF,TGTGCCGCTCGGGACACTAACACCGGGGAGCTGTTTTTT
TRBV7-2,-,TRBD2,TRBJ2-7,CASSLDGLAGGEQYF,TGTGCCAGCAGCTTAGACGGGCTAGCGGGGGGTGAGCAGTACTTC
TRBV19,-,-,TRBJ2-2,CASSSRGGELFF,TGTGCCAGTAGTTCCCGGGGAGGGGAGCTGTTTTTT
TRBV5-1,few,-,TRBJ2-1,CASSLTPGSVYEQFF,TGCGCCAGCAGCTTGACCCCGGGTTCGGTATATGAGCAGTTCTTC
TRBV4-1,-,-,TRBJ2-1,CASSQHGTTSYNEQFF,TGCGCCAGCAGCCAACACGGGACCACGTCCTACAATGAGCAGTTCTTC
TRBV6-2/TRBV6-3,-,TRBD1,TRBJ1-5,CASSYGDRGLYQPQHF,TGTGCCAGCAGTTACGGGGACAGGGGGCTTTATCAGCCCCAGCATTTT
TRBV7-2,many,-,TRBJ2-3,CASSLRTDTDTQYF,TGTGCCAGCAGCTTAAGGACAGACACAGATACGCAGTATTTT
TRBV29-1,few,TRBD1,TRBJ1-2,CSVESGQLSGYTF,TGCAGCGTTGAATCGGGACAGCTAAGTGGCTACACCTTC
TRBV7-9,few,TRBD1,TRBJ2-5,CASSRGQGVETQYF,TGTGCCAGCAGCCGCGGACAGGGGGTGGAGACCCAGTACTTC
TRBV20-1,few,TRBD1,TRBJ2-7,CSAKGQSYEQYF,TGCAGTGCTAAGGGACAGTCCTACGAGCAGTACTTC
TRBV9,few,TRBD2,TRBJ2-7,CASSHGKRGYEQYF,TGTGCCAGCAGCCATGGTAAGCGGGGCTACGAGCAGTACTTC
TRBV29-1,-,-,TRBJ1-1,CSSERQLDTEAFF,TGCAGCTCCGAGAGGCAGCTCGACACTGAAGCTTTCTTT
TRBV11-2,-,TRBD2,TRBJ2-1,CASSFGGLAVSYNEQFF,TGTGCCAGCAGCTTTGGGGGACTAGCGGTTTCCTACAATGAGCAGTTCTTC
TRBV10-3,few,TRBD2,TRBJ2-7,CAIKVGLAGVNSYEQYF,TGTGCCATCAAGGTGGGACTAGCGGGAGTGAACTCCTACGAGCAGTACTTC
TRBV27,-,-,TRBJ2-2,CASRLWWGTGELFF,TGTGCCAGCCGCCTCTGGTGGGGCACCGGGGAGCTGTTTTTT
TRBV6-2/TRBV6-3,few,TRBD1,TRBJ1-5,CASSYTGGFQPQHF,TGTGCCAGCAGTTACACAGGGGGCTTTCAGCCCCAGCATTTT
TRBV18,-,TRBD1,TRBJ2-1,CASSTRGLVYNEQFF,TGTGCCAGCTCAACCAGGGGGCTCGTCTACAATGAGCAGTTCTTC
TRBV5-4,few,-,TRBJ2-2,CASSRDTTGELFF,TGTGCCAGCAGCCGGGACACCACCGGGGAGCTGTTTTTT
TRBV6-2/TRBV6-3,few,TRBD1,TRBJ2-7,CASRRDRTYEQYF,TGTGCCAGCAGACGGGACAGAACCTACGAGCAGTACTTC
TRBV9,many,-,TRBJ2-2,CASSVAGLVATGELFF,TGTGCCAGCAGCGTAGCTGGGCTAGTAGCCACCGGGGAGCTGTTTTTT
TRBV29-1,few,-,TRBJ2-2,CSAGTSTETGELFF,TGCAGCGCGGGGACCTCTACAGAAACCGGGGAGCTGTTTTTT
TRBV29-1,many,-,TRBJ2-3,CSVEATGGYTQYF,TGCAGCGTTGAGGCAACAGGAGGTTATACGCAGTATTTT
TRBV9,-,-,TRBJ1-4,CASSVDGYPNEKLFF,TGTGCCAGCAGCGTAGACGGGTACCCGAATGAAAAACTGTTTTTT
TRBV5-1,many,-,TRBJ2-7,CASSYPRTDDEQYF,TGCGCCAGCAGCTATCCCCGGACAGACGACGAGCAGTACTTC
TRBV27,-,TRBD2,TRBJ2-7,CASSSPTSGNYEQYF,TGTGCCAGCAGTTCCCCGACTAGCGGGAACTACGAGCAGTACTTC
TRBV20-1,-,-,TRBJ1-6,CSARDRNRVVNSPLHF,TGCAGTGCGCGAGACCGTAACCGAGTTGTAAATTCACCCCTCCACTTT
TRBV12-3/TRBV12-4,-,TRBD1,TRBJ2-7,CASSSDRALYEQYF,TGTGCCAGCAGTTCCGACAGGGCCCTCTACGAGCAGTACTTC
TRBV29-1,-,TRBD1,TRBJ1-2,CSVTQGGQGLIGIGYTF,TGCAGCGTCACCCAAGGGGGACAGGGGCTAATAGGAATTGGCTACACCTTC
TRBV12-3/TRBV12-4,-,TRBD1,TRBJ2-3,CASTDRLTDTQYF,TGTGCCAGCACGGACAGGCTCACAGATACGCAGTATTTT
TRBV7-9,many,TRBD1,TRBJ1-2,CASSDRDRVYYGYTF,TGTGCCAGCAGCGACCGGGACAGGGTATACTATGGCTACACCTTC
TRBV12-3/TRBV12-4,few,-,TRBJ2-3,CASSKGLTTDTQYF,TGTGCCAGCAGCAAAGGACTAACCACAGATACGCAGTATTTT
TRBV18,-,TRBD2,TRBJ2-2,CASSPQTSANTGELFF,TGTGCCAGCTCACCACAAACTAGCGCGAACACCGGGGAGCTGTTTTTT
TRBV12-3/TRBV12-4,many,-,TRBJ2-6,CASSLRGAGANVLTF,TGTGCCAGCAGTTTACGGGGAGCTGGGGCCAACGTCCTGACTTTC
TRBV7-9,many,TRBD2,TRBJ2-6,CASSSGLAGSSRVSGANVLTF,TGTGCCAGCAGCTCGGGACTAGCGGGGTCCTCCCGAGTCTCTGGGGCCAACGTCCTGACTTTC
TRBV30,-,TRBD2,TRBJ2-3,CAWGGLAGGTSTDTQYF,TGTGCCTGGGGAGGACTAGCGGGAGGGACTAGCACAGATACGCAGTATTTT
TRBV6-1,-,-,TRBJ2-3,CASIPPRSGTGNTDTQYF,TGTGCCAGCATTCCCCCCAGGAGCGGGACAGGAAACACAGATACGCAGTATTTT
TRBV12-3/TRBV12-4,few,-,TRBJ1-6,CASSDTLSSYNSPLHF,TGTGCCAGCAGTGACACCCTGTCGTCCTATAATTCACCCCTCCACTTT
TRBV15,many,TRBD2,TRBJ2-7,CATSRGGLGGYYEQYF,TGTGCCACCAGCAGAGGGGGACTAGGAGGATATTACGAGCAGTACTTC
TRBV29-1,many,-,TRBJ1-1,CSVVGHLNTEAFF,TGCAGCGTTGTTGGACACTTGAACACTGAAGCTTTCTTT